The present TCR beta chain was sequenced within a study of cytomegalovirus exposure and HLA in healthy donors. Study-wide findings and caveats: Roughly even sequencing depth across donors was the assumption behind the presence/absence analyses.

Germline V lookup: CDR1 SNHLY, CDR2 FYNNEI. V shed 8 bases and J 6 bases; nucleotides not matched to a gene: 10. This CDR3 region has 15 residues. Note on this clone: Its antigen is not known.

The PCR made use of 60 Vbeta and 13 Jbeta primers. Using immunoSEQ multiplex PCR, the repertoire was profiled, and TCRdb retains in-frame clones only, with some absent. The data hold approximately 50,000 clones, with about 57% observed a single time. The sample consisted of PBMCs. The V and J genes are TRBV2 and TRBJ2-2, with 9 positions matching TRBD1. The clonotype comes from a human donor in good health. The CDR3 nucleotides read TGTGCCAGCCGCGCCGGCGGGACAGGGTCCGGGGAGCTGTTTTTT. It is translated as CASRAGGTGSGELFF.